The clone carrying this T cell receptor (beta chain) was seen a handful of times. The antigen remains undetermined. This specimen belongs to a study of blood T cells in healthy people across ages. Study observations and caveats: Getting older went along with TCR beta diversity per million T cells dropping roughly linearly.

V was shortened by 4 bases and J by 6 bases, with 12 bases between the two germline ends. The CDR3 contains 13 residues. Germline V gene data show CDR1 as SEHNR and CDR2 as FQNEAQ (reference sequence). Alongside a J-beta primer mix, a sample-barcoded 5' primer served in a second PCR lasting roughly 7 to 11 cycles. One entry per CDR3 protein results from TCRdb running MiXCR on the 5' RACE reads. The table includes roughly 700,000 distinct CDR3 sequences, roughly 25% detected once. Those donating, healthy Caucasian individuals from Russia, were aged 6 to 90. These data were likewise used in another study, on T cells of mothers and their children. That publication notes: Per child, around 3 million TCR beta CDR3 reads were obtained, against over 10 million per mother. With unrelated pairs as the comparison, related mother-child pairs had a slightly higher overlap that was not significant.

The sample was blood. The chain couples TRBV7-9 to TRBJ1-1, with a tentative D call TRBD1 (5 bases). This TCR derives from a boy aged 10-17 years in good health. In DNA, the CDR3 is TGTGCCAGCAGCTCGGGGACTGGGGCTGAAGCTTTCTTT. Its protein product is CASSSGTGAEAFF.